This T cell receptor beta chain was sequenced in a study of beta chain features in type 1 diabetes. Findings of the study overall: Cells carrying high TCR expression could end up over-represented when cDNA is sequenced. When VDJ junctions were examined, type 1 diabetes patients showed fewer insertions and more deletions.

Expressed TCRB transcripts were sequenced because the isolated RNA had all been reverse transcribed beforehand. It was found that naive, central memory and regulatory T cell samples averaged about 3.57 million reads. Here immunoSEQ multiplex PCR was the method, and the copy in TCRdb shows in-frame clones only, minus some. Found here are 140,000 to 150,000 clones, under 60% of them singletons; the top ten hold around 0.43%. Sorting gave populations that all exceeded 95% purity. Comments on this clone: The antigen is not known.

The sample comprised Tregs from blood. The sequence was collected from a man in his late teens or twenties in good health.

The CDR3 region has the DNA TGTGCCAGCAGTGAAGTAGACAGCACCGGGGAGCTGTTTTTT. Encoded protein: CASSEVDSTGELFF. V gene TRBV6-1 combines with J gene TRBJ2-2; a weak D match, TRBD1 (5 bases). Germline lookup yields CDR1 MNHNS and CDR2 SASEGT. V was shortened by 1 base and J by 4 bases, with 7 bases between the two germline ends. The CDR3 covers 14 residues.